The 26 T cell receptor beta chains listed next were all sequenced from one sample in a study of T cells in Graves' hyperthyroidism and ophthalmopathy (dated by TCRdb to about 2019). The library was prepared using multiplex PCR. This sample was sequenced with an Illumina HiSeq 2000. The TCR beta CDR3 regions were amplified from RNA transcripts. The TCR CDR3 was subjected to a first round of RT-PCR using the HTBI primer set and the Qiagen OneStep RT-PCR kit. TCRdb redid the processing of the public reads, applying fastp at Q25 and MiXCR, and retained in-frame beta chains. Rows with one shared CDR3 protein collapse into an entry with the most common genes and DNA. This sample holds some 690,000 distinct CDR3 sequences; approximately 15% were observed only once. The ten biggest clones cover around 15% of the sample. The sequenced material came from blood. All receptors derive from a man aged 50 to 60 with Graves' hyperthyroidism.

J is TRBJ2-2 and V is TRBV20-1; D unresolved. V was pared by 5 bases and J by 0 bases, with 7 bases between. CDR1 and CDR2 from the germline V gene are DFQATT and SNEGSKA (reference sequence). The CDR3 has 13 amino acids. Here the CDR3 reads CSAWDPNTGELFF. In DNA form, the CDR3 reads TGCAGTGCTTGGGATCCGAACACCGGGGAGCTGTTTTTT.

This chain connects TRBV30 to TRBJ2-3; D perhaps matches TRBD1 (5 bases). This CDR3 spans 15 amino acids. V shed 3 bases and J shed 3 bases, with 16 bases lying between them. In germline, CDR1 is GTSNPN, CDR2 SVGIG (reference sequence). CDR3: CAWRLRGQGTDTQYF. Here the CDR3 DNA reads TGTGCCTGGAGACTAAGGGGCCAAGGAACAGATACGCAGTATTTT.

This chain connects TRBV28 to TRBJ1-2, with D uncertain. Germline CDR1 reads MDHEN; CDR2 reads SYDVKM. There are 16 residues in the CDR3. The ends were cut back, 4 bases at V and 2 bases at J, with 17 bases in the middle. CDR3 in DNA: TGTGCCAGCAGTTCCCCTCCGCAAAAGGTCAACTATGGCTACACCTTC. It encodes CASSSPPQKVNYGYTF.

This clonotype was seen repeatedly, ten times or more. The chain has TRBV7-2 and TRBJ2-4; TRBD2 matches 13 bases. V was clipped by 4 bases and J by 4 bases; unmatched bases: 16. CDR1 and CDR2 from the germline V gene are SGHTA and FQGNSA. The CDR3 runs to 20 residues. In nucleotides, the CDR3 is TGTGCCAGCAGCTCCAGACGGACTGGACTAGCGGGAGTAACTAAAAACATTCAGTACTTC. This encodes CASSSRRTGLAGVTKNIQYF.

This clonotype was counted ten times or more. This chain uses TRBV11-2 with TRBJ2-1, with D possibly TRBD2 on 5 matching bases. The CDR3 extends over 13 amino acids. Germline V gene sequence: CDR1 SGHAT, CDR2 FQNNGV. The V and J ends lost 3 bases and 5 bases respectively, with 8 bases between them. The CDR3 DNA reads as TGTGCCAGCAGCTTTGAGGGCCACAATGAGCAGTTCTTC. Amino acid sequence: CASSFEGHNEQFF. Complete variable domain (other parts from reference TRBV11-2 and TRBJ2-1): EAGVAQSPRYKIIEKRQSVAFWCNPISGHATLYWYQQILGQGPKLLIQFQNNGVVDDSQLPKDRFSAERLKGVDSTLKIQPAKLEDSAVYLCASSFEGHNEQFFGPGTRLTVL.

The V call is TRBV6-1, the J call TRBJ2-7; maybe TRBD2 (5 bases). The V gene's germline CDR1 is MNHNS and CDR2 SASEGT. This CDR3 is 17 amino acids long. V was pared by 3 bases and J by 4 bases, with 22 bases between. CDR3 residues: CASSEDGLRLRRYEQYF. The CDR3 DNA follows: TGTGCCAGCAGTGAGGATGGACTGAGACTTCGTAGGTACGAGCAGTACTTC.

The CDR3 DNA follows: TGTGCCAGTAGTACAACCAACAGGTACTATGGCTACACCTTC. Amino acid sequence: CASSTTNRYYGYTF. The genes are TRBV19 and TRBJ1-2; possibly TRBD1 for D (5 bases). Per germline, CDR1 LNHDA and CDR2 SQIVND (reference sequence). Between the trimmed V and J ends, which lost 4 bases and 3 bases, there was a span of 12 bases. There are 14 residues in the CDR3.

The table lists this clonotype with many counts. The chain joins TRBV2 to TRBJ2-5; D is possibly TRBD2 (5 bases). There are 14 residues in the CDR3. The germline V gene encodes CDR1 SNHLY and CDR2 FYNNEI. V lost 9 bases to trimming and J lost 7 bases, with 21 bases between them. The CDR3, as DNA: TGTGCCAGAGGGAGCAGGACCCGAGGTGGGACCCAGTACTTC. This sequence encodes CARGSRTRGGTQYF. The full variable domain, in which reference TRBV2 and TRBJ2-5 provide the parts outside the CDR3, is EPEVTQTPSHQVTQMGQEVILRCVPISNHLYFYWYRQILGQKVEFLVSFYNNEISEKSEIFDDQFSVERPDGSNFTLKIRSTKLEDSAMYFCARGSRTRGGTQYFGPGTRLLVL.

In its sample, this clonotype was seen many times. The J gene is TRBJ1-1, the V gene TRBV5-1, with D uncertain. V was pared by 3 bases and J by 1 base, with 10 bases between. CDR1 and CDR2 (germline): SGHRS, YFSETQ. The CDR3 covers 14 residues. The CDR3 nucleotides read TGCGCCAGCAGCTCCGTCACGGGGAACACTGAAGCTTTCTTT. Protein product: CASSSVTGNTEAFF.

This clonotype was seen repeatedly, ten times or more. The J gene is TRBJ2-3, the V gene TRBV29-1, with D possibly being TRBD1 (7 bases). Germline V lookup: CDR1 SQVTM, CDR2 ANQGSEA. This CDR3 region has 16 residues. V lost 7 bases, J lost 1 base, and 21 bases lay in between. The CDR3 region has the DNA TGCAGCGCTGTCCCCCTAGGCGGGACAGGCACAGATACGCAGTATTTT. Its protein is CSAVPLGGTGTDTQYF.

This clonotype has a count of ten or more. The rearrangement links TRBV2 to TRBJ2-3, with 8 bases identical to TRBD1. The CDR3 totals 14 residues. Germline assignment: CDR1 SNHLY and CDR2 FYNNEI. J was trimmed by 9 bases and V by 3 bases; bases with no gene match: 8. In DNA form, the CDR3 reads TGTGCCAGCAGTGACCTAGGACAGGGCGGGACGCAGTATTTT. It codes for CASSDLGQGGTQYF.

This clonotype was counted at least ten times. This sequence joins TRBV18 and TRBJ1-1; D is unclear. Trimming left V 4 bases short and J 5 bases short, with 5 bases between. The CDR3 sequence is 11 residues long. Germline V gene data show CDR1 as KGHSH and CDR2 as LQKENI. CDR3 coding DNA: TGTGCCAGCTCACTAGAAACTGAAGCTTTCTTT. Amino acid sequence: CASSLETEAFF.

J is TRBJ2-1 and V is TRBV29-1; D is possibly TRBD1 (6 bases). The CDR3 is 15 amino acids. CDR1 SQVTM and CDR2 ANQGSEA come from the germline V gene. The V gene lost 7 bases and the J gene lost 0 bases, with 16 bases spanning the gap. This CDR3 is CSARTEPSSYNEQFF. CDR3 bases: TGCAGCGCCAGGACAGAACCGAGCTCCTACAATGAGCAGTTCTTC.

This clonotype was counted ten times or more. The chain joins TRBV7-6 to TRBJ1-1; D remains unclear. Per the germline V gene, CDR1 is SGHVS and CDR2 is FNYEAQ. Trimming stripped 1 base from V and 6 bases from J, with 9 bases between. This CDR3 has 13 amino acids. This CDR3 reads CASSLGLGSEAFF. The DNA for the CDR3 is TGTGCCAGCAGCTTAGGTTTGGGGTCTGAAGCTTTCTTT.

This clonotype was detected once. The V gene is TRBV3-1, the J gene TRBJ2-7; perhaps TRBD1 as D (5 bases). The CDR3 covers 14 residues. Germline-derived CDR1 and CDR2 are LGHDT and YNNKEL (reference sequence). The V and J ends lost 1 base and 3 bases respectively, with 10 bases between them. Here the CDR3 reads CASSQGQIRYEQYF. The DNA of the CDR3 is TGTGCCAGCAGCCAAGGACAGATCCGCTACGAGCAGTACTTC.

For this clonotype: This sequence may be a read error, since a much larger clone differs from it by one base. The gene calls are TRBV11-2 and TRBJ2-1; TRBD2 matches 8 bases. This CDR3 comprises 15 residues. Looked up from germline, CDR1 is SGHAT and CDR2 is FQNNGV. The junction had 8 bases not matched to a gene; V was cut back by 5 bases and J by 5 bases. In DNA form, the CDR3 reads TGTGCCAGCAGCCACCGACTAGCGCAGAACAATGAGCAGTTCTTC. Translated: CASSHRLAQNNEQFF.

At least ten counts were recorded for this clonotype. V usage is TRBV28 and J usage is TRBJ1-6; D gene ambiguous. The CDR3 is 12 amino acids. The V gene's germline CDR1 is MDHEN and CDR2 SYDVKM. The V end lost 7 bases, the J end lost 7 bases, and 8 bases lay between the germline ends. The DNA for the CDR3 is TGTGCCAGCAAGCCCTTAAATTCACCCCTCCACTTT. Amino acid sequence: CASKPLNSPLHF.

The chain employs TRBV29-1 and TRBJ1-5; a weak D match, TRBD1 (5 bases). This CDR3 is built from 13 residues. V lost 4 bases to trimming and J lost 1 base, with 8 bases between them. Germline CDR1 SQVTM, CDR2 ANQGSEA. CDR3 nucleotide sequence: TGCAGCGTTGCCAGGGAAAGCAATCAGCCCCAGCATTTT. Translation gives CSVARESNQPQHF.

This chain links TRBV20-1 with TRBJ1-2; the D is unclear. Trimming took off 1 base at V and 9 bases at J, with 6 bases between the two ends. The CDR3 has 10 residues. The V gene's germline CDR1 is DFQATT and CDR2 SNEGSKA (reference sequence). CDR3 sequence: CSARGPRYTF. The CDR3 DNA sequence: TGCAGTGCTAGAGGGCCCCGCTACACCTTC.

This clonotype was seen many times. The chain is built from TRBV27 and TRBJ2-7, with 7 bases lining up with TRBD1. Germline CDR1 MNHEY, CDR2 SMNVEV (reference sequence). The CDR3 contains 15 residues. The J segment lost 3 bases and the V segment lost 5 bases, leaving 10 bases of the junction unmatched. CDR3 region: CASSAIATGDYEQYF. CDR3 DNA sequence: TGTGCCAGCAGTGCTATAGCTACAGGGGACTACGAGCAGTACTTC.

Of note for this clonotype: The conserved closing phenylalanine or tryptophan is absent in this CDR3, likely reflecting a read error. This chain connects TRBV3-1 to TRBJ2-1, with D maybe TRBD1 (6 bases). The V end lost 1 base, the J end lost 4 bases, and 11 bases lay between the germline ends. Germline CDR1 LGHDT, CDR2 YNNKEL (reference sequence). The CDR3 spans 15 residues. This chain's CDR3 is CASSQGQGPYNEQFL. CDR3 in DNA: TGTGCCAGCAGCCAAGGGCAGGGGCCTTACAATGAGCAGTTCTTA.

This clonotype was seen more than once but under ten times. The V and J genes are TRBV20-1 and TRBJ2-1; 8 bases are shared with TRBD2. The V gene's germline CDR1 is DFQATT and CDR2 SNEGSKA (reference sequence). J was trimmed by 3 bases and V by 3 bases; bases with no gene match: 16. The CDR3 has 18 residues. The CDR3: CSAREDGGSGRVYNEQFF. CDR3 coding DNA: TGCAGTGCTAGGGAAGATGGAGGCTCCGGGAGGGTCTACAATGAGCAGTTCTTC.

The chain joins TRBV2 to TRBJ1-1; D remains unclear. Germline V gene lookup returns CDR1 SNHLY and CDR2 FYNNEI. Trimming pared 2 bases from V and 0 bases from J, leaving 7 bases between. This CDR3 region has 14 residues. The CDR3 DNA follows: TGTGCCAGCAGTGAACAGTCAATGAACACTGAAGCTTTCTTT. Encoded protein: CASSEQSMNTEAFF.

This clonotype has a handful of counts. The V call is TRBV27, the J call TRBJ2-7; D possibly matches TRBD1 or TRBD2 (5 bases each). This CDR3 has 16 amino acids. Germline V gene data show CDR1 as MNHEY and CDR2 as SMNVEV (reference sequence). Trimming pared 0 bases from V and 0 bases from J, leaving 12 bases between. This CDR3 is CASSLSFGTLSYEQYF. In DNA form, the CDR3 reads TGTGCCAGCAGTTTATCATTCGGGACGCTCTCCTACGAGCAGTACTTC.

V usage is TRBV20-1 and J usage is TRBJ2-2; no firm D call. The germline V gene has CDR1 DFQATT and CDR2 SNEGSKA (reference sequence). The CDR3 has 12 amino acids. V gave up 2 bases and J gave up 5 bases, with 6 bases separating them. The CDR3 spells CSARSPTGELFF. CDR3 DNA: TGCAGTGCTAGATCTCCGACCGGGGAGCTGTTTTTT.

This clonotype has at least ten counts. This chain links TRBV3-1 with TRBJ2-2; D gene uncertain. V lost 0 bases, J lost 6 bases, and 8 bases lay in between. CDR1 is LGHDT, CDR2 YNNKEL, per germline (reference sequence). CDR3 length equals 14 residues. The chain's CDR3 is CASSQDLGAGELFF. The CDR3, as DNA: TGTGCCAGCAGCCAAGATCTTGGGGCCGGGGAGCTGTTTTTT.